These T cell receptor beta chains were read from a single sample in a study of T cell responses to AZD1222 COVID-19 vaccine. Here immunoSEQ multiplex PCR was the method, and the copy in TCRdb shows in-frame clones only, minus some. The sample includes 90,000 to 150,000 clones, about 88% of them seen just once. The material was peripheral blood, obtained on day 0 of AZD1222 vaccination. All receptors come from an adult in good health. CDR3s include the opening cysteine and the closing phenylalanine or tryptophan. D genes are given only for firm matches.

j_call d_call v_call cdr3_aa
TRBJ1-6 TRBD1 TRBV11-2 CASRHTRGYNSPLHF
TRBJ1-4 - TRBV28 CASSLSTGSNEKLFF
TRBJ2-1 - TRBV10-2 CASSESPEGRIDSDEQFF
TRBJ2-1 TRBD1 TRBV7-9 CASSPGQGPGNEQFF
TRBJ2-7 - TRBV6-5 CASSHVYEQYF
TRBJ2-1 TRBD2 TRBV5-6 CASSLSRDYGENEQFF
TRBJ2-5 - TRBV18 CASSPSSQETQYF
TRBJ2-5 - TRBV28 CASSLDVSRKTQYF
TRBJ2-7 TRBD2 TRBV30 CAWTSGRAGNEQYF
TRBJ2-1 TRBD2 TRBV11-2 CASSLVSGFISEQFF
TRBJ2-3 - TRBV5-4 CASSAGPRASADTQYF
TRBJ1-6 - TRBV5-4 CASSDHKVSPLHF
TRBJ1-3 TRBD1 TRBV9 CASSAGQGSGNTIYF
TRBJ1-5 - TRBV28 CASSLGTSGENQPQHF
TRBJ1-3 - TRBV11-2 CASSLSGNTIYF